This entry is about one TCR beta chain. Its antigen is not known. Trimming took off 6 bases at V and 4 bases at J, with 10 bases between the two ends. Germline CDR1 and CDR2: MNHEY and SVGAGI. The CDR3 contains 14 residues. This entry belongs to a study of Ad26.COV2.S vaccination and SARS-CoV-2 variants. This table comes from immunoSEQ multiplex PCR, and its TCRdb copy is limited to in-frame clones, with some not included. This table has some 640,000 clones, approximately 88% appearing once. Study-wide points: Researchers cautioned that TCR breadth and depth analyses may have underestimated total T cell responses.

The treatment was: 19 received Ad26.COV2.S at low or high dose, single or two shots; about 5 received placebo; per-sample allocation not given. Specimens were obtained on day 63 following the first vaccine or placebo injection. The clonotype comes from a person aged 18-60 years who received the Ad26.COV2.S COVID-19 vaccine or a placebo. The source material was peripheral blood, sampled in a trial of Ad26.COV2.S vaccine versus placebo. The chain uses TRBV6-5 and TRBJ1-6, with D perhaps matching TRBD1 (6 bases). The DNA for the CDR3 is TGTGCCAGCAGACAGGGACATTATAATTCACCCCTCCACTTT. This encodes CASRQGHYNSPLHF.